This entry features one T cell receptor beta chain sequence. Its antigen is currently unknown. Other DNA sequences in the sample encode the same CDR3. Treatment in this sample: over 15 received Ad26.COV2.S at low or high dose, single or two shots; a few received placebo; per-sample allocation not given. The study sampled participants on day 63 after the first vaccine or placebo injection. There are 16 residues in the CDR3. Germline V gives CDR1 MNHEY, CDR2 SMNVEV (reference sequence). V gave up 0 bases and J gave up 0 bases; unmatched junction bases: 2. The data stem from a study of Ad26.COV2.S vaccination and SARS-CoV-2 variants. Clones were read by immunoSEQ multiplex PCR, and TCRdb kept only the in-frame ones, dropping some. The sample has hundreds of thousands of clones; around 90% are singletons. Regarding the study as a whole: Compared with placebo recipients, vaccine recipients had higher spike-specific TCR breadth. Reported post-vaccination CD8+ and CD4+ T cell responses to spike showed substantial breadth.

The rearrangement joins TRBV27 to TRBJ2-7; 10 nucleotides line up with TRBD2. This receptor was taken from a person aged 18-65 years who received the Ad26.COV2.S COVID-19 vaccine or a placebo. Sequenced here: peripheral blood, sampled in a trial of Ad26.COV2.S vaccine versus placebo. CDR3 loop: CASSLSTSGNSYEQYF. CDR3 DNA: TGTGCCAGCAGTTTATCCACTAGCGGGAACTCCTACGAGCAGTACTTC.